This entry concerns a single T cell receptor (beta chain). Its antigen target is currently unknown. There are no base qualities to consult, and no much larger clone falls within one base. The same CDR3 is also encoded by other DNA sequences in this sample. The donors were healthy, HIV-negative adults who had no recently reported acute infections or vaccinations. Only Caucasian adults living in Nashville, Tennessee, USA were represented among the donors. CD4+ T cells were enriched by magnetic negative selection, after which naive cells were positively selected on CD45RA and the negative fraction was taken as the memory subset. Blood was collected by leukapheresis, and PBMCs were isolated by Ficoll-Histopaque density gradient centrifugation and then cryopreserved in liquid nitrogen vapor phase. Purity and quantity of every magnetically sorted T cell population were checked by analytical flow cytometry. Genomic DNA was isolated from each sorted fraction and quantified by UV absorbance on a Nanodrop 2000c.

Using the deep immunoSEQ assay, multiplex PCR amplified TCR CDR3 regions from genomic DNA. Extracted genomic DNA from each cell subset was spread evenly across all wells of several immunoSEQ 96-well plates, with each plate serving as a replicate. Each replicate PCR for sorted subsets received 200 ng genomic DNA, equal to around 32,000 T cell genomes. Purified libraries were quantified with a Qubit 3.0 fluorometer, sized on a Bioanalyzer 2100, and re-quantified with the KAPA Library Quantification kit. Every immunoSEQ 96-well plate was sequenced on a separate single-read 150-cycle Illumina NextSeq 550 flow cell. Per the source publication's procedure: Because only junctional sequences without quality scores were contained in the immunoSEQ output, filtering matching that applied to full-length reads could not be performed. To assign V/J genes and CDR3, sequences were annotated using PyIR, a Python wrapper for IgBLAST v1.9, with IMGT germline references. Reads were removed for weak V/J assignments (E-value above 1e-6), missing CDR3, stop codons, out-of-frame junctions, or ambiguous translated residues. V3J clonotypes were defined by identical inferred V gene, J gene, and CDR3 amino acid sequence. Percentage overlap between repertoires was calculated by dividing the number of shared unique clonotypes by the size of the smaller repertoire. RTK rarefaction, the Chao1 estimator, and Recon v2.1 estimates of unobserved clonotypes were used to assess repertoire richness. Generation probabilities were computed with OLGA for all TCRbeta clonotypes obtained by the gDNA method from a handful of donors. Drawn from immuneACCESS, this table holds only the in-frame rearrangements with V and J called that TCRdb kept. Clones are partly lost; checked studies trace under half to an unresolved V gene and leave the rest unexplained. V and J calls and clone size are those listed in that table; D and trimming were worked out from the DNA. In this sample the table shows roughly 2.5 million clones, 85% to 95% of which occur a single time. Of the sample, around 0.15% falls within the top ten clones.

The entry originates in a study of shared clonotypes between healthy human individuals (dated by TCRdb to 2019 to 2021). About the investigation overall: Two women and a few men aged 18 to 49 years were included in the cohort. Between about 0.8 and 9 billion PBMCs per donor were obtained by leukapheresis. To estimate repertoire size and how much clonotype sharing occurs between individuals, the study deeply sequenced the blood TCR repertoires of roughly 5 healthy adults. For each donor, CD4 naive and CD4 memory were each run on three plates, CD8 naive on two plates, and CD8 memory on one plate. Different laboratories and diverse techniques were used to prepare libraries and sequence TCR repertoires, to increase sequencing depth and limit assay-specific biases. General conclusions and limits of the study: Higher generation probabilities were observed for clonotypes shared by all four sorted-subset donors than for non-shared clonotypes. Because the study included a small number of donors, the genetic and exposure-history diversity represented was limited. Estimated clonotype richness was generally larger for naive than for memory subsets. Pairwise subsampling indicated that sequencing depth was expected to affect the degree of clonotype sharing among donors. Sampling was restricted to blood, and TCR repertoires in tissues likely differ from the TCR repertoires found in blood. Rarefaction of sorted-subset datasets indicated incomplete sequencing despite the large sequencing depth. Sharing across a handful of donors was observed for around 4.8% of naive CD4, 3% to 3.5% of naive CD8, 2% to 2.5% of memory CD4, and around 0.4% of memory CD8 clonotypes.

This TCR came from a man aged 18 to 29 in good health. Sequences were obtained from naive CD4+ T cells sorted from blood. The sample's cell subset or site label, in plain terms: CD45RA+ positively selected.

The DNA sequence is given as TGTGCCAGCAGCTTAGCGGGATCCTACGAGCAGTACTTC. Its protein is CASSLAGSYEQYF. The sequence joins TRBV7-2 to TRBJ2-7; no D gene is confidently identified. Including the terminal cysteine and phenylalanine, the CDR3 comprises 13 residues. The sequence is cut down to CDR3 DNA, 39 bases in frame from base 1. V is cut by 0 bases and J by 1 base, and the space between the germline ends is 4 bases. CDR1 and CDR2, looked up from the germline V gene, are SGHTA and FQGNSA.